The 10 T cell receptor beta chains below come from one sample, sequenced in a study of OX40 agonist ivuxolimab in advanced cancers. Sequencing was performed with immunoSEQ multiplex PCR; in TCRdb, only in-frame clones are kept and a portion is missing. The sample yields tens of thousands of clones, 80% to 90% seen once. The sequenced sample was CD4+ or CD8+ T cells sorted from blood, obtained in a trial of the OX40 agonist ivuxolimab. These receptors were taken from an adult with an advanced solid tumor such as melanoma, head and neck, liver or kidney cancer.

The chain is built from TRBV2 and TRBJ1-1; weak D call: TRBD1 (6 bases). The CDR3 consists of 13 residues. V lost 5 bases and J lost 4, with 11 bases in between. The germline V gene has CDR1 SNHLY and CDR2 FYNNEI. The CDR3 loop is CASSKRGGTEAFF. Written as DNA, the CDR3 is TGTGCCAGCAGTAAGAGGGGGGGCACTGAAGCTTTCTTT.

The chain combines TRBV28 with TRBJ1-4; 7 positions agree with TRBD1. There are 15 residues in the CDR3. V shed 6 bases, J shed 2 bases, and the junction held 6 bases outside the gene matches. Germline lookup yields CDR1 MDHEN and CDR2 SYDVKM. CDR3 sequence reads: CASRRWDSTNEKLFF. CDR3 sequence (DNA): TGTGCCAGCAGGCGATGGGACAGCACTAATGAAAAACTGTTTTTT.

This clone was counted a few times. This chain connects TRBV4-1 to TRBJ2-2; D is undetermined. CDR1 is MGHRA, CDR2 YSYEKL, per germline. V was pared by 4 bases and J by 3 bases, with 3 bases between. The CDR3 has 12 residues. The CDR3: CASSRDTGELFF. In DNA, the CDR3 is TGCGCCAGCAGCCGAGACACCGGGGAGCTGTTTTTT.

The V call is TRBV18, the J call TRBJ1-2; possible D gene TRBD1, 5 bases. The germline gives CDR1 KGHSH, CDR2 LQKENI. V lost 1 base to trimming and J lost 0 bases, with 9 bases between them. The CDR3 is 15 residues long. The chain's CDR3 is CASSPRETANYGYTF. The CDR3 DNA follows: TGTGCCAGCTCACCACGGGAGACAGCTAACTATGGCTACACCTTC.

The CDR3 DNA follows: TGTGCCTGGAGTGTAGGGACAGGGATCACAGATACGCAGTATTTT. Its protein is CAWSVGTGITDTQYF. J is TRBJ2-3 and V is TRBV30; 9 nucleotides line up with TRBD1. The junction had 3 bases not matched to a gene; V was cut back by 0 bases and J by 2 bases. The V gene's germline CDR1 is GTSNPN and CDR2 SVGIG (reference sequence). The CDR3 runs 15 residues.

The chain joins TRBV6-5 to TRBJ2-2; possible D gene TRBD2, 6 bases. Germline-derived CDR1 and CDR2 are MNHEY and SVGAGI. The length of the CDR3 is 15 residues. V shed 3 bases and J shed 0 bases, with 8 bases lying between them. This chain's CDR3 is CASSYWGANTGELFF. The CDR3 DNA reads TGTGCCAGCAGTTATTGGGGGGCGAACACCGGGGAGCTGTTTTTT.

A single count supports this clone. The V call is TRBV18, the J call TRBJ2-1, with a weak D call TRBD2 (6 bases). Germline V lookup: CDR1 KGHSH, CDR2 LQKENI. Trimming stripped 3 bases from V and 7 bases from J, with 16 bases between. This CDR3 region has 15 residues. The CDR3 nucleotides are TGTGCCAGCTCACCCGGCCTAGCGTGGATGAATGAGCAGTTCTTC. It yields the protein CASSPGLAWMNEQFF.

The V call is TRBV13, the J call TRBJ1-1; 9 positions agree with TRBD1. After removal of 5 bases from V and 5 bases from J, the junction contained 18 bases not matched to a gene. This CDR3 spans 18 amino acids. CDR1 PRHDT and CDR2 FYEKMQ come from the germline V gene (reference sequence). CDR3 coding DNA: TGTGCCAGCAGCCCCCGCCCAATGACAGGGGGAGAGGGGACTGAAGCTTTCTTT. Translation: CASSPRPMTGGEGTEAFF.

The CDR3 nucleotides are TGTGCCAGTAAGGGACCGGGTGATGGAAACACCATATATTTT. Its protein is CASKGPGDGNTIYF. The chain couples TRBV19 to TRBJ1-3; tentatively, D is TRBD1 (5 bases). Trimming cost V 7 bases and J 3 bases, with 13 bases left between them. CDR3 size: 14 residues. CDR1 and CDR2 from the germline V gene are LNHDA and SQIVND (reference sequence).

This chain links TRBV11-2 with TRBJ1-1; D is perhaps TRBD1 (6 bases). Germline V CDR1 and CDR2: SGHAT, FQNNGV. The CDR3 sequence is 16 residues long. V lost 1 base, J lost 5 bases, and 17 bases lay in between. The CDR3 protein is CASSLAELGARTEAFF. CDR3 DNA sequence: TGTGCCAGCAGCTTAGCGGAATTGGGGGCGCGAACTGAAGCTTTCTTT.